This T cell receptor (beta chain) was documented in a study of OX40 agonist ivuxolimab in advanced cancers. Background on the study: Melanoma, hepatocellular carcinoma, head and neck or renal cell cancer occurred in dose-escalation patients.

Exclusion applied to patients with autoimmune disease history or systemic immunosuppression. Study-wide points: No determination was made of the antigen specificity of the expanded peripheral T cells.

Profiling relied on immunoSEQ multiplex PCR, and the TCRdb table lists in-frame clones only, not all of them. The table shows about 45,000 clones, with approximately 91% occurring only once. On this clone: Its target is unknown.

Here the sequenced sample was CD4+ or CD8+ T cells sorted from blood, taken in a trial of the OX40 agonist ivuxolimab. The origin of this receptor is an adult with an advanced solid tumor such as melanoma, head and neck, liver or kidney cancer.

CDR3 bases: TGTGCCAGCAGCTTAGGACCGGGTTCTGGGGCCAACGTCCTGACTTTC. It specifies CASSLGPGSGANVLTF. The gene calls are TRBV11-1 and TRBJ2-6, with D uncertain. The CDR3 covers 16 residues. Trimming cost V 1 base and J 1 base, with 8 bases left between them. Germline V gene data show CDR1 as SGHAT and CDR2 as FQDESV (reference sequence).